This T cell receptor (beta chain) was found in a study of blood T cell repertoires in COVID-19. Looking at the study overall: There were acute and convalescent COVID-19 samples, and they came from the United States, Italy and Spain. T cells, B-cell-depleted T cells, or PBMCs supplied cDNA or gDNA.

Source study methods: Amplification of reference gene primers was used by the study to estimate nucleated cell counts. This table comes from immunoSEQ multiplex PCR, and its TCRdb copy is limited to in-frame clones, with some not included. V and J calls and clone size follow that table, whereas D and trimming were derived from the DNA. The profile shows some 110,000 clones, roughly 80% of them singletons. CDR1 SNHLY and CDR2 FYNNEI come from the germline V gene. V shed 7 bases, J shed 1 base, and the junction held 6 bases outside the gene matches. This CDR3 has 14 amino acids. This clonotype originated in a man between 65 and 80 years old with acute or convalescent COVID-19. Source material: peripheral blood. The rearrangement uses TRBV2 and TRBJ1-1; 7 bases are shared with TRBD1. The CDR3 here is CASTLQGKNTEAFF. CDR3 sequence (DNA): TGTGCCAGCACCCTACAGGGGAAGAACACTGAAGCTTTCTTT.